This T cell receptor beta chain stems from a study of shared clonotypes between healthy human individuals. Study-level findings and limits: Sorted-subset sequencing, rarefaction showed, was incomplete despite large depth.

Terminally differentiated effector memory CD45RA+ cells were left out of the naive CD8 fraction, which was CD45RO-negative and positively selected for CCR7. Trimming took 8 bases from V and 6 from J, leaving 14 bases between them. The germline CDR1 and CDR2 sequences are MRHNA and SNTAGT. The CDR3 length is 13 residues. Method: immunoSEQ multiplex PCR; TCRdb's copy keeps in-frame clones and lacks some. The sample has around 2.1 million clones; roughly 91% are singletons. Concerning this clone itself: Its antigen is unidentified.

The V and J genes are TRBV6-4 and TRBJ1-5, with D possibly being TRBD1 (5 bases). This receptor was obtained from a man younger than 35 in good health. Some clones in this sample may be carry-over from other donors' samples. The sequencing sample was made of naive CD8+ T cells from PBMCs. The DNA for the CDR3 is TGTGCCAGCTGGGGGATGAGGGGTCAGCCCCAGCATTTT. This encodes CASWGMRGQPQHF.